This TCR beta chain was retrieved from a study of CXCR3-negative and CXCR3-positive naive CD8 T cells. Regarding the study as a whole: The study found more hydrophobic TRB CDR3s in CXCR3-positive naive cells than in CXCR3-negative naive cells. Memory CD8+ T cell repertoires were far less diverse than both naive subsets. Between one naive subset and the other, surface CD5 was comparable, and TCR strength was inferred from TRB CDR3 properties.

CDR1 SGHTA and CDR2 FQGNSA come from the germline V gene. This CDR3 has 14 amino acids. 5' RACE that incorporated UMI labels was used to prepare the TRB cDNA libraries. From the 5' RACE reads, TCRdb lists one entry per CDR3 protein and no DNA. The sample table sets out 70,000 to 100,000 distinct CDR3 sequences. As for this clonotype: What it binds is not known.

The receptor comes from a human donor in good health. Some clones in this sample may be carry-over from other donors' samples. The sample was naive CXCR3- CD8+ T cells from blood. Stated subset: CD45RO-CCR7+CD27+CD95- naive CD8+ T cells lacking CXCR3 (TNR3-). The rearrangement joins TRBV7-2 to TRBJ2-2; with no DNA, the TCRdb D assignment of TRBD1 cannot be verified. CDR3 sequence: CASSPTGPTGELFF.